A selection of T cell receptor beta chains follows, all from one sample in a study of radiotherapy plus CTLA-4 blockade in lung cancer. Clones were sequenced by immunoSEQ multiplex PCR, and TCRdb holds only the in-frame ones, with some missing. The sample has 9,500 to 15,000 clones; roughly four fifths are singletons. The sample in question was peripheral blood, obtained from a patient treated with radiotherapy plus ipilimumab. All receptors come from a human donor with non-small cell lung cancer that progressed on radiotherapy plus ipilimumab. The CDR3 runs from the conserved cysteine through the conserved F or W. Each record gives: J gene, V gene, D gene, clone size, CDR3 DNA, CDR3 protein. A D gene is named only where the DNA matches it firmly. Size tells how often a clone was seen (once, few, many) or the class of an expanded clone, and some rows leave it out.

TRBJ2-3	TRBV6-5	-	-	TGTGCCAGCAGTTACACGTCAGGGATTCGGGGAGATACGCAGTATTTT	CASSYTSGIRGDTQYF
TRBJ1-2	TRBV4-3	TRBD1	-	TGCGCCAGCAGCGGACAGGGAGGAAAGTACGACTATGGCTACACCTTC	CASSGQGGKYDYGYTF
TRBJ1-2	TRBV25-1	-	once	TGTGCCAGCAGTGGACGAGGCTATGGCTACACCTTC	CASSGRGYGYTF
TRBJ1-1	TRBV11-2	-	-	TGTGCCAGCAGCTTAGTCTACAACACTGAAGCTTTCTTT	CASSLVYNTEAFF
TRBJ1-4	TRBV19	-	once	TGTGCCAGTAGTGTGAATGGGGGGGCTAATGAAAAACTGTTTTTT	CASSVNGGANEKLFF
TRBJ2-1	TRBV11-2	-	-	TGTGCCAGCAGCTTAGGGCCAGGTCAACAGCCTTACAATGAGCAGTTCTTC	CASSLGPGQQPYNEQFF
TRBJ2-5	TRBV5-1	TRBD1	-	TGCGCCAGCAGCGGAGACAGGGACCAAGAGACCCAGTACTTC	CASSGDRDQETQYF
TRBJ2-3	TRBV9	TRBD2	-	TGTGCCAGCAGCGTAGATGCGGGGGGGCCCGCAGATACGCAGTATTTT	CASSVDAGGPADTQYF
TRBJ2-7	TRBV7-2	-	-	TGTGCCAGCAGCTTAGAGAGAGGAATGGAGCAGTACTTC	CASSLERGMEQYF
TRBJ1-3	TRBV19	TRBD1	-	TGTGCCAGTAGTCTAACCCGGGACAGGGTATCTGGAAACACCATATATTTT	CASSLTRDRVSGNTIYF
TRBJ1-1	TRBV6-6	TRBD1	few	TGTGCCAGCGGACAGGGGGTGAACACTGAAGCTTTCTTT	CASGQGVNTEAFF
TRBJ2-5	TRBV7-2	TRBD2	few	TGTGCCAGCAGCTTAGCGCTACTAGCGGGGGTCCAAGAGACCCAGTACTTC	CASSLALLAGVQETQYF
TRBJ2-7	TRBV27	TRBD2	-	TGTGCCAGCAGTTTAGATTTCACCGGACTAGCGGGGAGCGAGCAGTACTTC	CASSLDFTGLAGSEQYF
TRBJ2-7	TRBV4-3	TRBD2	-	TGCGCCAGCAGCCAAGACTGGACTAGCGGGGGGCCCACCTACGAGCAGTACTTC	CASSQDWTSGGPTYEQYF
TRBJ2-2	TRBV7-2	-	-	TGTGCCAGCAGCCCGTCGAACACCGGGGAGCTGTTTTTT	CASSPSNTGELFF
TRBJ2-5	TRBV4-2	TRBD1	-	TGTGCCAGCAGCGGACCGGGACAGGGACGAGAGACCCAGTACTTC	CASSGPGQGRETQYF
TRBJ2-5	TRBV28	-	-	TGTGCCAGCAGTTTATCGGGATTACAAGAGACCCAGTACTTC	CASSLSGLQETQYF
TRBJ1-2	TRBV20-1	-	-	TGCAGTGCCGAGGGGGGATATGGCTACACCTTC	CSAEGGYGYTF
TRBJ2-7	TRBV4-1	TRBD2	once	TGCGCCAGCAGCCTTGGGACTAGCGGGGGGTACTACGAGCAGTACTTC	CASSLGTSGGYYEQYF
TRBJ1-5	TRBV10-2	-	-	TGCGCCAGCAGTGAGGGGCAGGGCTATCAGCCCCAGCATTTT	CASSEGQGYQPQHF
TRBJ1-1	TRBV6-4	TRBD1	-	TGTGCCAGCAGTGCGACAGGGGGTACTGAAGCTTTCTTT	CASSATGGTEAFF
TRBJ2-7	TRBV9	-	-	TGTGCCAGCAGCCCCACCCAGGTCGTCTCCTACGAGCAGTACTTC	CASSPTQVVSYEQYF
TRBJ2-3	TRBV5-1	TRBD1	-	TGCGCCAGCAGCCCGGGGACAGGGGGGAGAGATACGCAGTATTTT	CASSPGTGGRDTQYF
TRBJ1-5	TRBV19	-	-	TGTGCCAGTAGCGTGGGGGCGGGCAATCAGCCCCAGCATTTT	CASSVGAGNQPQHF
TRBJ1-2	TRBV7-2	TRBD1	-	TGTGCCAGCAGCAATGGACAGGGAGGTGCCTACACCTTC	CASSNGQGGAYTF
TRBJ1-2	TRBV7-3	TRBD1	few	TGTGCCAGCAGCTGGGGACAGGGGTATGGCTACACCTTC	CASSWGQGYGYTF
TRBJ2-7	TRBV5-1	TRBD1	-	TGCGCCAGCAGGTCGGCAGGGGGCAGCTACGAGCAGTACTTC	CASRSAGGSYEQYF
TRBJ2-3	TRBV6-1	TRBD1	-	TGTGCCAGCAGTGAACAACAGGGGGTACAAGATACGCAGTATTTT	CASSEQQGVQDTQYF
TRBJ1-2	TRBV6-1	TRBD1	-	TGTGCCAGCAGTGAAGAAAGCAGGACAGGGGTCTATGGCTACACCTTC	CASSEESRTGVYGYTF
TRBJ2-3	TRBV7-3	-	-	TGTGCCAGCAGCTTAATTAATATTGAAGATACGCAGTATTTT	CASSLINIEDTQYF
TRBJ1-4	TRBV28	-	-	TGTGCCAGCAGTGCCTCGGGGGGAAAACTGTTTTTT	CASSASGGKLFF
TRBJ1-2	TRBV5-1	-	-	TGCGCCAGCAGCTTGGGGGACTATGGCTACACCTTC	CASSLGDYGYTF
TRBJ2-2	TRBV10-2	TRBD1	-	TGCGCCAGCAGTGAAAACCCCACCTGGACAGGGAGGACCGGGGAGCTGTTTTTT	CASSENPTWTGRTGELFF
TRBJ2-7	TRBV27	TRBD1	-	TGTGCCAGCAGCAACAGGGGGCGCTCAAACGAGCAGTACTTC	CASSNRGRSNEQYF
TRBJ1-2	TRBV7-3	TRBD1	-	TGTGCCAGCAGCTGGGACAGAAACTATGGCTACACCTTC	CASSWDRNYGYTF
TRBJ1-5	TRBV6-1	-	-	TGTGCCAGCAGTGAAGCAGGGGGCAATCAGCCCCAGCATTTT	CASSEAGGNQPQHF
TRBJ2-5	TRBV18	-	-	TGTGCCAGCTCACCACCAACTAGCAGGGAGACCCAGTACTTC	CASSPPTSRETQYF